The source of this TCR beta chain is a study of cytomegalovirus exposure and HLA in healthy donors. V lost 0 bases, J lost 4 bases, and 12 bases lay in between. Germline V CDR1 and CDR2: LGHNA, YNFKEQ. The CDR3 runs to 15 residues. Points from the study as a whole: TRBV6-2, TRBV6-3 and some other V segments were unresolvable in 87-base-pair reads. TCR beta chain V- and J-gene trimming was linked, in a later analysis, to a missense variant in DCLRE1C.

Comment on this clone: Its target is unknown.

Both 60 Vbeta primers and 13 Jbeta primers went into the PCR. In the source study's methods: In a later analysis, of 79 million or so unique beta chains, roughly 9.9 million appeared in at least two donors. Only in-frame clones appear in the TCRdb table, and some are missing; sequencing was by immunoSEQ multiplex PCR. The DNA gave D and trimming, while V, J and clone size come from that table. This repertoire shows 150,000 to 200,000 clones, approximately 78% found once; its top ten account for about 1.3%. The chain employs TRBV4-2 and TRBJ1-2; no definite D call. Sequencing was performed on PBMCs. The origin of this receptor is a male donor in good health and CMV-seronegative. CDR3 region: CASSQDLADFYGYTF. The CDR3 DNA is TGTGCCAGCAGCCAAGACTTAGCGGACTTCTATGGCTACACCTTC.